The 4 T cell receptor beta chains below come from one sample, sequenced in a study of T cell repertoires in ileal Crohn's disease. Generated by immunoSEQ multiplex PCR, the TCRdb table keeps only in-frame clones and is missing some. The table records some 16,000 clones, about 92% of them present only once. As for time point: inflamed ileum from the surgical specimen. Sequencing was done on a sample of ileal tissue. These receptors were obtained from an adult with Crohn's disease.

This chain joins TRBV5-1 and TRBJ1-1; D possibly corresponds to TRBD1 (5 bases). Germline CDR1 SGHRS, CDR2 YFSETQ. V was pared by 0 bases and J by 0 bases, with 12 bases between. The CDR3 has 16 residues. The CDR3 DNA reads TGCGCCAGCAGCTTGGCTAGGGGCCACATGAACACTGAAGCTTTCTTT. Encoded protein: CASSLARGHMNTEAFF. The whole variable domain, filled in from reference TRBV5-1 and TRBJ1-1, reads KAGVTQTPRYLIKTRGQQVTLSCSPISGHRSVSWYQQTPGQGLQFLFEYFSETQRNKGNFPGRFSGRQFSNSRSEMNVSTLELGDSALYLCASSLARGHMNTEAFFGQGTRLTVV.

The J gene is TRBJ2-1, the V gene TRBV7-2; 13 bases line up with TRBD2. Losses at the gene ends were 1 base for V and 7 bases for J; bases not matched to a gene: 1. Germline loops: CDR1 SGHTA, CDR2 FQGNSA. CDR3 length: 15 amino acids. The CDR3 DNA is TGTGCCAGCAGCTTAGAACTAGCGGGGGGGAATGAGCAGTTCTTC. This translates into CASSLELAGGNEQFF.

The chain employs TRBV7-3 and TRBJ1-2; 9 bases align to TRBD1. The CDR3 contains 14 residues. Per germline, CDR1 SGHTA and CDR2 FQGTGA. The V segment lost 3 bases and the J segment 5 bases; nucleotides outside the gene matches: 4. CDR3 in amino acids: CASSFTGGGYGYTF. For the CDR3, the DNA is TGTGCCAGCAGCTTCACAGGGGGCGGATATGGCTACACCTTC.

This chain's CDR3 is CASSISGGAGGELFF. In DNA form, the CDR3 reads TGTGCCAGCAGCATTAGCGGGGGGGCTGGCGGGGAGCTGTTTTTT. This chain joins TRBV9 and TRBJ2-2; 11 bases line up with TRBD2. The CDR3 is made up of 15 amino acids. Germline V gene sequence: CDR1 SGDLS, CDR2 YYNGEE. Trimming removed 4 bases from V and 7 bases from J; junction bases left unmatched: 6.